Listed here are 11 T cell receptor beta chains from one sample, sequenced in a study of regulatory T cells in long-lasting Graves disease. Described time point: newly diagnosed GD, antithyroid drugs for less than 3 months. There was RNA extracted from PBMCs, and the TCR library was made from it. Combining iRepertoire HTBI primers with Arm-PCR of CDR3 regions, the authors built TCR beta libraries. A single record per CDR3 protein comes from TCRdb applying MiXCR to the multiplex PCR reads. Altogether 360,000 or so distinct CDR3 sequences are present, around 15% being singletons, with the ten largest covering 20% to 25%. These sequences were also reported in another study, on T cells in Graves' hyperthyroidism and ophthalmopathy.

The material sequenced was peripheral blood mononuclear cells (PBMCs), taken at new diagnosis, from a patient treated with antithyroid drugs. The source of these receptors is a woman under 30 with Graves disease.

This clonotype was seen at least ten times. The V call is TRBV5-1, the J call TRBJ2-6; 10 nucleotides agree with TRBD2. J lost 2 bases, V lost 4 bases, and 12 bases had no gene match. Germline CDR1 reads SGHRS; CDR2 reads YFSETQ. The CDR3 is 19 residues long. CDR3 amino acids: CASSRTSSAGGPGANVLTF. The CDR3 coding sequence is TGCGCCAGCAGCCGAACAAGTTCAGCGGGAGGGCCTGGGGCCAACGTCCTGACTTTC.

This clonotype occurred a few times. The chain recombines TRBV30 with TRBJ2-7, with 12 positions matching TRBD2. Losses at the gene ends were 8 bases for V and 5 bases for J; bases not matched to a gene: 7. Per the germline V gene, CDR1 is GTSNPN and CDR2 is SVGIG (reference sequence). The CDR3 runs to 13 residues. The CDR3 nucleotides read TGTGCCGGGTCTAGCGGGAGGGCTAACGAGCAGTACTTC. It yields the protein CAGSSGRANEQYF.

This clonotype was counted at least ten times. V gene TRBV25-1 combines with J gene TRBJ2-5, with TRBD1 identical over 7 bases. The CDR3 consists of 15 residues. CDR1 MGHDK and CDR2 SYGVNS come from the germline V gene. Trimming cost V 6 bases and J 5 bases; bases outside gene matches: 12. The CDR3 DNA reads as TGTGCCAGCAGCGGGATGAAGGGGGCGTGGGAGACCCAGTACTTC. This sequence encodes CASSGMKGAWETQYF. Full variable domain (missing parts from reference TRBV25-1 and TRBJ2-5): EADIYQTPRYLVIGTGKKITLECSQTMGHDKMYWYQQDPGMELHLIHYSYGVNSTEKGDLSSESTVSRIRTEHFPLTLESARPSHTSQYLCASSGMKGAWETQYFGPGTRLLVL.

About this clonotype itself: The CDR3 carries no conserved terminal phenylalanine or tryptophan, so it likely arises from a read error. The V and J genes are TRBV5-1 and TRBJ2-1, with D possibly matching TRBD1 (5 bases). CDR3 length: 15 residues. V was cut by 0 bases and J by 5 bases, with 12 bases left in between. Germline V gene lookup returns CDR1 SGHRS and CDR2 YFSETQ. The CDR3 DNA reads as TGCGCCAGCAGCTTGGAGTGGACAACCAACAATGAGCAGTTCTCC. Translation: CASSLEWTTNNEQFS.

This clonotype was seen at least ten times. CDR3 loop: CASSPVRGAGNEQFF. The CDR3 nucleotides read TGTGCCAGCAGCCCCGTTAGGGGGGCGGGCAATGAGCAGTTCTTC. The chain uses TRBV7-9 and TRBJ2-1, with D possibly called TRBD1 or TRBD2 (6 bases each). V dropped 5 bases and J dropped 6 bases, with 17 bases sitting between them. Germline CDR1 is SEHNR and CDR2 is FQNEAQ (reference sequence). The CDR3 has 15 residues.

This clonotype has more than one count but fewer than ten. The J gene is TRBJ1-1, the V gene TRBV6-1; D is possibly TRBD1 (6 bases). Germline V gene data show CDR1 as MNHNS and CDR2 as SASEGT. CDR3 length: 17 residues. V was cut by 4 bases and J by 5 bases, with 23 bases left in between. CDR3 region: CASSAPVGGAKRTEAFF. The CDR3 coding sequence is TGTGCCAGCAGTGCTCCCGTCGGGGGGGCGAAGAGGACTGAAGCTTTCTTT.

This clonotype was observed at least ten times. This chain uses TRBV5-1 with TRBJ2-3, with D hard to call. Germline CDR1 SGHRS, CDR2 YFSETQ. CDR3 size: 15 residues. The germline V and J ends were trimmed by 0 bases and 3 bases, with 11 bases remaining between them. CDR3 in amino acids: CASSLESAFTDTQYF. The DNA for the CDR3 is TGCGCCAGCAGCTTGGAGAGTGCATTTACAGATACGCAGTATTTT.

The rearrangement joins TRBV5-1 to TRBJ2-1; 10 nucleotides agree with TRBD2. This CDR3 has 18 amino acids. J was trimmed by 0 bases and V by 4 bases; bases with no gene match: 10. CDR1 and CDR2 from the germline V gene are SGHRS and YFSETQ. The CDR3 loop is CASSSQGTSVDSYNEQFF. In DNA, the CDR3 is TGCGCCAGCAGCAGCCAAGGGACTAGCGTCGACTCCTACAATGAGCAGTTCTTC.

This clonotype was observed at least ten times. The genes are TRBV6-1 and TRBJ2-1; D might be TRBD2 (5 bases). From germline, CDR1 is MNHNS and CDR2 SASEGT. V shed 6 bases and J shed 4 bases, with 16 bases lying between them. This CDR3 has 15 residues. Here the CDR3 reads CASRSRDAEYNEQFF. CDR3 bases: TGTGCCAGCAGGTCCCGGGATGCGGAATACAATGAGCAGTTCTTC.

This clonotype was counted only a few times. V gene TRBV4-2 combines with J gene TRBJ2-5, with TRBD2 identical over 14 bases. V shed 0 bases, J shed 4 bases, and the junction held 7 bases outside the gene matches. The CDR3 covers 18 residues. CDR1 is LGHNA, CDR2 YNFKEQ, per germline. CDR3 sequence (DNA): TGTGCCAGCAGCCAAGATTGGACTAGCGGGGGGCACGGAGAGACCCAGTACTTC. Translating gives CASSQDWTSGGHGETQYF.

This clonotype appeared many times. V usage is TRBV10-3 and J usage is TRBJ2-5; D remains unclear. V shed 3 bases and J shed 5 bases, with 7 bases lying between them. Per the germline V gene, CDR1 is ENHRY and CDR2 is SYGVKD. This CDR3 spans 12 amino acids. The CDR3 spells CAISDSPETQYF. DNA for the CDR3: TGTGCCATCAGTGACTCGCCGGAGACCCAGTACTTC.